The count of the clone carrying this TCR beta chain is one. This record belongs to a study of T cells in narcolepsy. This CDR3 has 13 residues. Trimming removed 3 bases at V and 4 bases at J, with 9 bases between. Germline CDR1 MNHEY, CDR2 SVGAGI. Only in-frame clones appear in the TCRdb table, and some are missing; sequencing was by immunoSEQ multiplex PCR. The repertoire holds some 30,000 clones, approximately 80% seen once, with about 1.3% in the top ten. The chain links TRBV6-5 to TRBJ1-2; D is unclear. Sequencing was done on a sample of CD45RA- memory CD4+ T cells from PBMCs. This clonotype originated in a human donor with narcolepsy. CDR3 amino acids: CASSYEARYGYTF. The CDR3 coding sequence is TGTGCCAGCAGTTATGAAGCCCGCTATGGCTACACCTTC.